What follows are 31 T cell receptor beta chains derived from one specimen sequenced in a study of blood T cell repertoires in COVID-19 (dated by TCRdb to about 2020). The method was the immunoSEQ multiplex PCR assay. Not all clones reach the TCRdb copy of this immuneACCESS table, which keeps in-frame sequences only. Checked studies attribute under half of the gap to unresolved V genes and leave the rest unexplained. This sample has fewer than 250,000 clones in its table, and 85% of those were observed once. Just under 6.5% of the sample is in the top ten clones. The source material was peripheral blood. These receptors were taken from an older woman with active or convalescent COVID-19.

The chain joins TRBV5-1 to TRBJ2-7; 8 bases are a match to TRBD1. J lost 0 bases, V lost 6 bases, and 2 bases had no gene match. Germline values: CDR1 SGHRS, CDR2 YFSETQ. CDR3 size: 13 residues. The CDR3 nucleotides read TGCGCCAGCACTGACAGGGGCTCCTACGAGCAGTACTTC. Its protein is CASTDRGSYEQYF.

The chain employs TRBV9 and TRBJ2-1; possible D gene TRBD2, 6 bases. Trimming took off 4 bases at V and 2 bases at J, with 16 bases between the two ends. There are 16 residues in the CDR3. Per the germline V gene, CDR1 is SGDLS and CDR2 is YYNGEE. The CDR3 sequence is CASSQRASSTYNEQFF. The CDR3 coding sequence is TGTGCCAGCAGCCAGCGGGCGTCTAGCACCTACAATGAGCAGTTCTTC.

The genes are TRBV29-1 and TRBJ2-1; 9 positions match TRBD2. The trim removed 7 bases at V and 3 bases at J, leaving 4 bases unmatched. The CDR3 has 13 amino acids. The germline V gene has CDR1 SQVTM and CDR2 ANQGSEA. The CDR3: CSALTSGYNEQFF. DNA of the CDR3: TGCAGCGCCTTGACTAGCGGCTACAATGAGCAGTTCTTC.

J is TRBJ2-3 and V is TRBV5-6, with 9 bases fitting TRBD1. This CDR3 spans 17 amino acids. Germline V CDR1 and CDR2: SGHDT, YYEEEE. The V and J ends lost 2 bases and 2 bases, in that order; junction bases with no gene match: 9. Written as DNA, the CDR3 is TGTGCCAGCAGCTTTATTCCGGGACAGGGTACCACAGATACGCAGTATTTT. Protein product: CASSFIPGQGTTDTQYF.

The chain is built from TRBV19 and TRBJ1-2; 8 nucleotides line up with TRBD1. The CDR3 spans 15 residues. Per the germline V gene, CDR1 is LNHDA and CDR2 is SQIVND (reference sequence). Trimming at V came to 5 bases and at J to 5 bases, leaving 10 bases not matched to a gene. The CDR3 DNA reads as TGTGCCAGTAGTCCGCGGACAGGGAATCGGTATGGCTACACCTTC. It codes for CASSPRTGNRYGYTF.

This clone was detected ten times or more. The chain is built from TRBV29-1 and TRBJ2-3, with a possible D match to TRBD2 (5 bases). The V end was cut by 7 bases, the J end by 4 bases, with 12 bases between. In germline, CDR1 is SQVTM, CDR2 ANQGSEA. The CDR3 extends over 12 amino acids. As DNA, the CDR3 is TGCAGCGAACTAGGGCTAGCAGATACGCAGTATTTT. It translates to CSELGLADTQYF.

This sequence joins TRBV7-9 and TRBJ1-2; 10 nucleotides align to TRBD1. This CDR3 comprises 15 residues. V trimming: 7 bases; J trimming: 7 bases; junction bases outside the gene matches: 12. From germline, CDR1 is SEHNR and CDR2 FQNEAQ (reference sequence). The CDR3 nucleotides read TGTGCCAGCACCCCGGGCCGGGACAGGGGATTTGGCTACACCTTC. Translating gives CASTPGRDRGFGYTF.

CDR3: CASSPWTSGRNEQFF. In DNA form, the CDR3 reads TGTGCCAGCAGCCCCTGGACTAGCGGGAGGAATGAGCAGTTCTTC. The chain uses TRBV5-4 and TRBJ2-1, with TRBD2 matching 14 bases. The length of the CDR3 is 15 residues. The V gene's germline CDR1 is SGHNT and CDR2 YYREEE (reference sequence). V lost 4 bases to trimming and J lost 7 bases; unmatched junction nucleotides: 4.

The genes are TRBV7-8 and TRBJ1-1; D remains ambiguous. Germline V gene data show CDR1 as SGHVS and CDR2 as FQNEAQ. There are 15 residues in the CDR3. V lost 1 base and J lost 5, with 14 bases in between. The DNA of the CDR3 is TGTGCCAGCAGCTTAGTGGAGTCGGGTTTAACTGAAGCTTTCTTT. Protein: CASSLVESGLTEAFF.

This chain uses TRBV11-2 with TRBJ2-2, with D unresolved. CDR1 is SGHAT, CDR2 FQNNGV, per germline. V shed 3 bases and J shed 5 bases, with 4 bases lying between them. The CDR3 runs 12 residues. CDR3 bases: TGTGCCAGCAGCTTGAGTACCGGGGAGCTGTTTTTT. Protein product: CASSLSTGELFF.

This sequence joins TRBV10-3 and TRBJ1-6; D remains unclear. There are 17 residues in the CDR3. Trimming left V 0 bases short and J 7 bases short, with 16 bases between. Germline V gives CDR1 ENHRY, CDR2 SYGVKD. In DNA form, the CDR3 reads TGTGCCATCAGTGAGTCGACTCCGGGGATGGAGAATTCACCCCTCCACTTT. It is translated as CAISESTPGMENSPLHF.

The V call is TRBV5-1, the J call TRBJ2-1; 9 bases map to TRBD2. Losses at the gene ends were 0 bases for V and 10 bases for J; bases not matched to a gene: 8. The germline V gene encodes CDR1 SGHRS and CDR2 YFSETQ. The length of the CDR3 is 15 residues. CDR3 sequence: CASSLDPSGIPEQFF. CDR3 bases: TGCGCCAGCAGCTTGGATCCTAGCGGGATACCAGAGCAGTTCTTC.

J is TRBJ2-1 and V is TRBV18; 9 bases align to TRBD2. V shed 2 bases and J 7 bases; nucleotides not matched to a gene: 6. This CDR3 comprises 15 residues. CDR1 and CDR2 (germline): KGHSH, LQKENI. The CDR3 is CASSPFAGGPNEQFF. DNA of the CDR3: TGTGCCAGCTCACCATTCGCGGGGGGGCCTAATGAGCAGTTCTTC.

The chain uses TRBV30 and TRBJ2-3; D gene unclear. Germline lookup yields CDR1 GTSNPN and CDR2 SVGIG (reference sequence). Between the trimmed V and J ends, which lost 5 bases and 0 bases, there was a span of 15 bases. The CDR3 extends over 15 amino acids. The CDR3 DNA reads as TGTGCCTGGGGCCCCCCAGCGACTAGCACAGATACGCAGTATTTT. It translates to CAWGPPATSTDTQYF.

The CDR3: CASSVPQDRGWNQPQHF. CDR3 bases: TGTGCCAGCAGTGTACCTCAAGACAGGGGATGGAATCAGCCCCAGCATTTT. The rearrangement uses TRBV6-1 and TRBJ1-5, with 8 bases lining up with TRBD1. Germline CDR1 and CDR2: MNHNS and SASEGT. V was clipped by 4 bases and J by 4 bases; unmatched bases: 12. This CDR3 comprises 17 residues.

The J gene is TRBJ1-6, the V gene TRBV6-5, with a tentative D call TRBD1 (5 bases). Looked up from germline, CDR1 is MNHEY and CDR2 is SVGAGI. The CDR3 spans 15 residues. V was trimmed by 2 bases and J by 6 bases, leaving 11 bases between them. CDR3 loop: CASSYTGGFNSPLHF. The CDR3 nucleotides are TGTGCCAGCAGTTACACGGGGGGGTTTAATTCACCCCTCCACTTT.

The CDR3 nucleotides are TGTGCCAGCAGCCGGGAGAGGCTGGGCACAGATACGCAGTATTTT. Its protein is CASSRERLGTDTQYF. The rearrangement joins TRBV7-2 to TRBJ2-3, with D tentatively TRBD2 (6 bases). Trimming took 5 bases from V and 1 from J, leaving 13 bases between them. Germline V gene sequence: CDR1 SGHTA, CDR2 FQGNSA. The CDR3 covers 15 residues.

The J gene is TRBJ1-1, the V gene TRBV29-1; TRBD1 matches at 8 bases. Germline V gene data show CDR1 as SQVTM and CDR2 as ANQGSEA. The J segment lost 2 bases and the V segment lost 7 bases, leaving 6 bases of the junction unmatched. The CDR3 covers 13 residues. The CDR3 loop reads CSAPGTGNTEAFF. CDR3 bases: TGCAGCGCACCAGGGACAGGTAACACTGAAGCTTTCTTT.

This sequence joins TRBV6-4 and TRBJ2-1; D is ambiguous. Between the trimmed V and J ends, which lost 6 bases and 5 bases, there was a span of 11 bases. Germline loops: CDR1 MRHNA, CDR2 SNTAGT. The CDR3 length is 13 residues. DNA for the CDR3: TGTGCCAGCAGCCAAAAAACTAACAATGAGCAGTTCTTC. Translated, it gives CASSQKTNNEQFF.

This clone was picked up one time. The rearrangement links TRBV6-5 to TRBJ2-1, with TRBD1 matching over 9 bases. This CDR3 is 15 amino acids long. V shed 2 bases, J shed 6 bases, and the junction held 5 bases outside the gene matches. Germline loops: CDR1 MNHEY, CDR2 SVGAGI. The CDR3 region is CASSYVTGGSNEQFF. CDR3 bases: TGTGCCAGCAGTTACGTGACAGGGGGATCCAATGAGCAGTTCTTC.

The gene calls are TRBV4-1 and TRBJ1-1, with a possible D match to TRBD1 (6 bases). Trimming stripped 1 base from V and 1 base from J, with 7 bases between. Germline loops: CDR1 MGHRA, CDR2 YSYEKL. The CDR3 length is 14 residues. DNA of the CDR3: TGCGCCAGCAGCCAAGCACAGGGGAACACTGAAGCTTTCTTT. Encoded protein: CASSQAQGNTEAFF.

The CDR3 loop is CASSEPGLYTDTQYF. The CDR3 nucleotides are TGCGCCAGCAGTGAGCCTGGACTCTACACAGATACGCAGTATTTT. This chain connects TRBV10-2 to TRBJ2-3; D is perhaps TRBD2 (5 bases). V was clipped by 2 bases and J by 2 bases, with 11 bases between them. The CDR3 covers 15 residues. Germline assignment: CDR1 WSHSY and CDR2 SAAADI.

The V call is TRBV7-3, the J call TRBJ2-7; 10 bases align to TRBD2. CDR1 SGHTA and CDR2 FQGTGA come from the germline V gene. The CDR3 totals 15 residues. V was clipped by 5 bases and J by 5 bases; unmatched bases: 9. CDR3 in DNA: TGTGCCAGCAGCCCCCAAGCGGGAGGGCCTGACGAGCAGTACTTC. It codes for CASSPQAGGPDEQYF.

This chain joins TRBV3-1 (or the pseudogene TRBV3-2) and TRBJ2-3; D is ambiguous. V lost 2 bases and J 3 bases, leaving 6 bases between the germline ends. In germline, CDR1 is LGHDT, CDR2 YNNKEL (reference sequence). The CDR3 length is 13 residues. The CDR3 nucleotides are TGTGCCAGCAGCCAACGGTTGACAGATACGCAGTATTTT. It translates to CASSQRLTDTQYF.

The chain recombines TRBV7-8 with TRBJ1-2; a weak D match, TRBD1 (6 bases). The V gene lost 4 bases and the J gene lost 6 bases, with 12 bases spanning the gap. The germline V gene encodes CDR1 SGHVS and CDR2 FQNEAQ. The CDR3 has 13 residues. The CDR3 is CASSSSRDNGYTF. The CDR3, as DNA: TGTGCCAGCAGCTCAAGCCGGGACAATGGCTACACCTTC. Based on the CDR3 plus reference TRBV7-8 and TRBJ1-2, the full variable domain is GAGVSQSPRYKVAKRGQDVALRCDPISGHVSLFWYQQALGQGPEFLTYFQNEAQLDKSGLPSDRFFAERPEGSVSTLKIQRTQQEDSAVYLCASSSSRDNGYTFGSGTRLTVV.

The chain links TRBV18 to TRBJ2-5; 8 bases map to TRBD2. V was pared by 7 bases and J by 2 bases, with 9 bases of the junction left unmatched. Germline assignment: CDR1 KGHSH and CDR2 LQKENI. The CDR3 runs 15 residues. Here the CDR3 reads CASCRSSGSQETQYF. The CDR3 DNA is TGTGCCAGCTGTAGGTCTAGCGGGTCTCAAGAGACCCAGTACTTC. The full variable domain, rest sourced from reference TRBV18 and TRBJ2-5, is NAGVMQNPRHLVRRRGQEARLRCSPMKGHSHVYWYRQLPEEGLKFMVYLQKENIIDESGMPKERFSAEFPKEGPSILRIQQVVRGDSAAYFCASCRSSGSQETQYFGPGTRLLVL.

This clone was seen only once. The V and J genes are TRBV3-1 (or the pseudogene TRBV3-2) and TRBJ1-2; 7 bases align to TRBD1. V was clipped by 2 bases and J by 4 bases; unmatched bases: 7. Germline CDR1 and CDR2: LGHDT and YNNKEL (reference sequence). The CDR3 has 15 amino acids. The CDR3 DNA sequence: TGTGCCAGCAGCCAACAAGTAGCAGGGGGCTATGGCTACACCTTC. Translating it yields CASSQQVAGGYGYTF.

V and J are TRBV9 and TRBJ2-7; 9 nucleotides match TRBD1. The CDR3 extends over 15 amino acids. V shed 0 bases, J shed 5 bases, and the junction held 6 bases outside the gene matches. Germline V gene lookup returns CDR1 SGDLS and CDR2 YYNGEE. The chain's CDR3 is CASSVAGTGRDEQYF. Written as DNA, the CDR3 is TGTGCCAGCAGCGTAGCCGGGACAGGGCGCGACGAGCAGTACTTC.

V and J are TRBV27 and TRBJ2-7, with a tentative D call TRBD2 (6 bases). Trimming cost V 6 bases and J 5 bases, with 17 bases left between them. The V gene's germline CDR1 is MNHEY and CDR2 SMNVEV (reference sequence). The CDR3 is made up of 14 amino acids. DNA of the CDR3: TGTGCCAGCAGCCGGCGGACGGGGGACCACGAGCAGTACTTC. It specifies CASSRRTGDHEQYF.

This sequence joins TRBV6-2 or TRBV6-3 and TRBJ1-1, with 7 bases lining up with TRBD1. CDR3 length equals 15 residues. Germline CDR1 is MNHEY and CDR2 is SVGEGT. Trimming cost V 6 bases and J 0 bases; bases outside gene matches: 7. CDR3 nucleotide sequence: TGTGCCAGCAGCTTAGCCGGGACAGTGAACACTGAAGCTTTCTTT. Amino acid sequence: CASSLAGTVNTEAFF.

The chain links TRBV7-2 to TRBJ2-1; 11 bases align to TRBD2. The CDR3 is 13 amino acids. J lost 12 bases, V lost 2 bases, and 3 bases had no gene match. CDR1 SGHTA and CDR2 FQGNSA come from the germline V gene. The chain's CDR3 is CASSLTSGSRQFF. The CDR3 nucleotides are TGTGCCAGCAGCTTAACTAGCGGGAGTCGGCAGTTCTTC.